This passage covers 14 T cell receptor beta chains from one sample sequenced in a study of CD8 T cells in ankylosing spondylitis. MiXCR was run by TCRdb on the 5' RACE reads, yielding one entry per CDR3 protein. The sample has about 240,000 distinct CDR3 sequences, about 10% seen once; the top ten hold under 8%. Specimen: blood, either unsorted or a sorted T cell fraction (not recorded which). These receptors all come from a male donor with ankylosing spondylitis or in good health (not recorded which).

This chain uses TRBV19 with TRBJ1-5, with D uncertain. The germline CDR1 and CDR2 sequences are LNHDA and SQIVND (reference sequence). The CDR3 runs 17 residues. With 2 bases removed from V and 4 bases from J, the gap between germline ends came to 18 bases. CDR3 DNA sequence: TGTGCCAGTAGTATATCTTGGGGAACGGGAGTAAATCAGCCCCAGCATTTT. This encodes CASSISWGTGVNQPQHF.

Remarks on this clonotype: A much larger clone sits a single nucleotide away, making a read error possible. The V and J genes are TRBV25-1 and TRBJ2-2; D perhaps matches TRBD2 (6 bases). CDR1 MGHDK and CDR2 SYGVNS come from the germline V gene. Trimming cost V 5 bases and J 5 bases, with 24 bases left between them. The CDR3 is 18 residues long. The CDR3 nucleotides are TGTGCCAGCAGTCCGTCGGGCGCAGGAGGGAGCTTAACCGGGGAGCTGTTTTTT. Translated: CASSPSGAGGSLTGELFF.

J is TRBJ1-6 and V is TRBV5-1; D gene ambiguous. Germline V gene sequence: CDR1 SGHRS, CDR2 YFSETQ. Trimming stripped 2 bases from V and 0 bases from J, with 9 bases between. The CDR3 extends over 16 amino acids. The CDR3 bases are TGCGCCAGCAGCTTTGGGGTCAGCTCCTATAATTCACCCCTCCACTTT. This sequence encodes CASSFGVSSYNSPLHF.

This clonotype was found many times. The V and J genes are TRBV5-1 and TRBJ2-2, with TRBD1 as a possible D gene (5 bases). V was pared by 4 bases and J by 1 base, with 17 bases between. The CDR3 has 17 residues. Per germline, CDR1 SGHRS and CDR2 YFSETQ. CDR3 loop: CASSPRTSRENTGELFF. The DNA for the CDR3 is TGCGCCAGCAGCCCCCGGACCTCCAGGGAGAACACCGGGGAGCTGTTTTTT. Full variable domain (remainder filled in from reference TRBV5-1 and TRBJ2-2): KAGVTQTPRYLIKTRGQQVTLSCSPISGHRSVSWYQQTPGQGLQFLFEYFSETQRNKGNFPGRFSGRQFSNSRSEMNVSTLELGDSALYLCASSPRTSRENTGELFFGEGSRLTVL.

The V and J genes are TRBV28 and TRBJ1-1; D remains unclear. Looked up from germline, CDR1 is MDHEN and CDR2 is SYDVKM. Between the trimmed V and J ends, which lost 3 bases and 5 bases, there was a span of 10 bases. The CDR3 spans 13 residues. The CDR3 loop is CASSLRVGTEAFF. Here the CDR3 DNA reads TGTGCCAGCAGTTTGCGGGTAGGGACTGAAGCTTTCTTT.

This clonotype was counted many times. The rearrangement joins TRBV10-2 to TRBJ2-3, with 8 bases matching TRBD2. The CDR3 extends over 16 amino acids. Unmatched junction bases numbered 7, after V lost 1 base and J lost 4 bases. Looked up from germline, CDR1 is WSHSY and CDR2 is SAAADI. The CDR3 protein is CASSEFVGGAPDTQYF. The CDR3, as DNA: TGCGCCAGCAGTGAGTTTGTCGGGGGGGCCCCAGATACGCAGTATTTT.

This clonotype was found many times. The V gene is TRBV7-3, the J gene TRBJ2-2; D is perhaps TRBD2 (6 bases). The V and J ends lost 4 bases and 2 bases respectively, with 8 bases between them. Germline CDR1 reads SGHTA; CDR2 reads FQGTGA. The CDR3 is made up of 14 amino acids. The CDR3 sequence: CASSSGLNTGELFF. The CDR3, as DNA: TGTGCCAGCAGCTCGGGACTTAACACCGGGGAGCTGTTTTTT.

This clonotype was picked up many times. The chain links TRBV20-1 to TRBJ2-2; 12 positions agree with TRBD2. Germline assignment: CDR1 DFQATT and CDR2 SNEGSKA (reference sequence). V shed 5 bases, J shed 0 bases, and the junction held 1 base outside the gene matches. The CDR3 runs 15 residues. The CDR3 sequence: CSARTSGANTGELFF. The CDR3 DNA sequence: TGCAGTGCTCGGACTAGCGGGGCGAACACCGGGGAGCTGTTTTTT.

The chain employs TRBV14 and TRBJ1-2; D is unresolved. The V gene's germline CDR1 is SGHDN and CDR2 FVKESK. The length of the CDR3 is 13 residues. V was shortened by 1 base and J by 7 bases, with 10 bases between the two germline ends. CDR3 residues: CASSQVYASGYTF. CDR3 bases: TGTGCCAGCAGCCAAGTGTACGCCTCTGGCTACACCTTC.

This clonotype was counted ten times or more. V gene TRBV20-1 combines with J gene TRBJ1-1; tentative D call: TRBD1 (6 bases). V was shortened by 0 bases and J by 9 bases, with 20 bases between the two germline ends. Germline V gene lookup returns CDR1 DFQATT and CDR2 SNEGSKA (reference sequence). CDR3 length equals 15 residues. The CDR3 is CSAREQGLVTGKAFF. CDR3 nucleotides: TGCAGTGCTAGAGAACAGGGTCTAGTAACAGGGAAAGCTTTCTTT.

This clonotype was seen only a few times. The J gene is TRBJ2-2, the V gene TRBV19, with 8 positions matching TRBD1. The germline gives CDR1 LNHDA, CDR2 SQIVND (reference sequence). The junction had 6 bases not matched to a gene; V was cut back by 7 bases and J by 5 bases. CDR3 length: 14 amino acids. The CDR3 here is CASKGQAYTGELFF. The CDR3 region has the DNA TGTGCCAGTAAGGGACAGGCCTATACCGGGGAGCTGTTTTTT.

This clonotype was observed many times. The V and J genes are TRBV5-1 and TRBJ2-1; 9 positions agree with TRBD2. There are 15 residues in the CDR3. Losses at the gene ends were 5 bases for V and 7 bases for J; bases not matched to a gene: 10. Germline CDR1 is SGHRS and CDR2 is YFSETQ. The CDR3: CASSPGTSTGNEQFF. The DNA of the CDR3 is TGCGCCAGCAGTCCCGGGACTAGCACAGGGAATGAGCAGTTCTTC.

The table lists this clonotype with a few counts. This rearrangement joins TRBV12-3 or TRBV12-4 to TRBJ1-2; TRBD1 agrees at 9 bases. V gave up 3 bases and J gave up 0 bases; unmatched junction bases: 5. The CDR3 is 16 residues long. For the CDR3, the DNA is TGTGCCAGCAGTTTGGGGGGACAGGGTCCTAACTATGGCTACACCTTC. The encoded protein is CASSLGGQGPNYGYTF.

This clonotype has at least ten counts. The rearrangement joins TRBV5-1 to TRBJ1-6; the D gene is possibly TRBD1 (5 bases). CDR1 and CDR2 from the germline V gene are SGHRS and YFSETQ. The CDR3 contains 18 residues. The V and J ends lost 4 bases and 2 bases respectively, with 19 bases between them. Here the CDR3 reads CASSPIAGNYAYNSPLHF. CDR3 in DNA: TGCGCCAGCAGCCCCATTGCAGGGAATTATGCCTATAATTCACCCCTCCACTTT.